This TCR beta chain appears in the sequencing data of a study of beta chain features in type 1 diabetes. The whole isolated RNA underwent reverse transcription, so sequencing captured expressed TCRB transcripts. The assay was immunoSEQ multiplex PCR, and TCRdb's table has in-frame clones only and misses some. Here the sample spans 400,000 to 450,000 clones, approximately 15% being singletons. Via the markers CD45RO/CCR7/CD25/CD127/CD95/CD27, stem cell-like memory, regulatory, central memory and naive CD4+ cells were sorted. Trimming cost V 6 bases and J 0 bases, with 15 bases left between them. CDR1 is SGHTA and CDR2 is FQGNSA in the germline V gene. This CDR3 has 15 amino acids.

This chain links TRBV7-2 with TRBJ2-7, with D uncertain. This sequence was found in a man aged 30 to 45 in good health. Sequenced input: naive CD4+ T cells from blood. CDR3 sequence (DNA): TGTGCCAGCAGTCGAGAGGTCGCAAGCTCCTACGAGCAGTACGTC. Translation gives CASSREVASSYEQYV.